This T cell receptor (beta chain) was obtained from a study of T cell responses to AZD1222 COVID-19 vaccine. Produced via immunoSEQ multiplex PCR; TCRdb's table is partial and in-frame only. The sample carries approximately 190,000 clones, around 94% recorded once. Germline assignment: CDR1 LGHDT and CDR2 YNNKEL (reference sequence). The CDR3 totals 15 residues. Deletions cut 4 bases from V and 3 bases from J, with 16 bases between. This chain connects TRBV3-1 (or the pseudogene TRBV3-2) to TRBJ2-7, with D perhaps matching TRBD2 (5 bases). The TCR comes from an adult in good health. This sample comprised peripheral blood, obtained on day 0 of AZD1222 vaccination. DNA for the CDR3: TGTGCCAGCAGCCCCAAGACGGGGATATACTACGAGCAGTACTTC. Protein: CASSPKTGIYYEQYF.